This TCR beta chain was recorded in a study of shared clonotypes between healthy human individuals. Produced via immunoSEQ multiplex PCR; TCRdb's table is partial and in-frame only. The sample contains 950,000 to 1,100,000 clones, about four fifths of which appear only once. In regard to this clone: The sample holds other DNA sequences that translate to the same CDR3.

From CD4+ cells came CD45RA+ naive and CD45RA-negative memory subsets. Source material: memory CD4+ T cells from PBMCs. This sample's subset: CD45RA-negative fraction. The sequence was collected from a man between 18 and 35 years old in good health. Some clones in this sample may be carry-over from other donors' samples.

The CDR3 reads CASSPSGSSYNEQFF. The CDR3 DNA is TGTGCCAGCAGCCCTAGCGGGAGTTCATACAATGAGCAGTTCTTC. V usage is TRBV7-9 and J usage is TRBJ2-1; 10 positions agree with TRBD2. CDR1 and CDR2 from the germline V gene are SEHNR and FQNEAQ (reference sequence). This CDR3 is built from 15 residues. Unmatched junction bases numbered 5, after V lost 5 bases and J lost 4 bases. Looking up the rest from reference TRBV7-9 and TRBJ2-1 gives the full variable domain: DTGVSQNPRHKITKRGQNVTFRCDPISEHNRLYWYRQTLGQGPEFLTYFQNEAQLEKSRLLSDRFSAERPKGSFSTLEIQRTEQGDSAMYLCASSPSGSSYNEQFFGPGTRLTVL.